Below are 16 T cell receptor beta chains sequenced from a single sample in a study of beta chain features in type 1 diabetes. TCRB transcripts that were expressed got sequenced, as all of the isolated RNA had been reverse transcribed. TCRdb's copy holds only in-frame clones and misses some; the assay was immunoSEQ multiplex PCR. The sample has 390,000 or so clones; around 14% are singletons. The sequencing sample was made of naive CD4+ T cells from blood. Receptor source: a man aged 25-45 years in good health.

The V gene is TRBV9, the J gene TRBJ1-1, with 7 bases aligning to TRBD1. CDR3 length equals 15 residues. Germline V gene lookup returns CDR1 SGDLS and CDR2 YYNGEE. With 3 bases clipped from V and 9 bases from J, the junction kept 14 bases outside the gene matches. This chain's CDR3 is CASSAGQDNFGKAFF. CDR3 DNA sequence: TGTGCCAGCAGCGCTGGACAGGACAACTTTGGGAAAGCTTTCTTT.

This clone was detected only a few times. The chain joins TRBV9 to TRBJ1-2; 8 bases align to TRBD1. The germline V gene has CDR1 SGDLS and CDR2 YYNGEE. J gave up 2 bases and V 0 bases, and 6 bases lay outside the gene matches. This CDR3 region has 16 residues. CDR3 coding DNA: TGTGCCAGCAGCGTAGCTTGGGACAGGCTGAACTATGGCTACACCTTC. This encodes CASSVAWDRLNYGYTF.

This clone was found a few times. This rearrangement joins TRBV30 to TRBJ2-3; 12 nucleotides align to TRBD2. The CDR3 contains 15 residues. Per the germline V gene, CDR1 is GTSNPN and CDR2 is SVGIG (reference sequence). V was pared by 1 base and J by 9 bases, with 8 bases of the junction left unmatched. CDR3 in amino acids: CAWSGGLAGGGTQYF. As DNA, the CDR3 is TGTGCCTGGAGTGGAGGGCTAGCGGGAGGGGGGACGCAGTATTTT.

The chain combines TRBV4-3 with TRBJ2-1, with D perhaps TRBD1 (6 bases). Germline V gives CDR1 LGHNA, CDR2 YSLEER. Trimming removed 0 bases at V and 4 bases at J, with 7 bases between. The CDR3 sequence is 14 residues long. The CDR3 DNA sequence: TGCGCCAGCAGCCAAGACACAGGGTACAATGAGCAGTTCTTC. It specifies CASSQDTGYNEQFF.

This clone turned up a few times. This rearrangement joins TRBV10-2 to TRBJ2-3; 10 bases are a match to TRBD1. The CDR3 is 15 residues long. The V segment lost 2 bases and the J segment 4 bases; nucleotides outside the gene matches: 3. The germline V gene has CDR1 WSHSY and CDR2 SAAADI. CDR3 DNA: TGCGCCAGCAGTGAGGGACAGGGGGTGGCAGATACGCAGTATTTT. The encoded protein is CASSEGQGVADTQYF.

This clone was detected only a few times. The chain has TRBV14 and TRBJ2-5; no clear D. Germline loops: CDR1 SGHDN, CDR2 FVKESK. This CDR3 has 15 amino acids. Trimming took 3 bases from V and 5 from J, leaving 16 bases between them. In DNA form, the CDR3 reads TGTGCCAGCAGCCACCACCTCGCCAGAAGGGAGACCCAGTACTTC. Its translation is CASSHHLARRETQYF.

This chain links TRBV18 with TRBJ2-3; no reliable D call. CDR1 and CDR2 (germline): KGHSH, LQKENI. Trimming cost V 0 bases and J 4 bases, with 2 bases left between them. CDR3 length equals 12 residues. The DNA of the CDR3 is TGTGCCAGCTCACCACCGGCAGATACGCAGTATTTT. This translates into CASSPPADTQYF.

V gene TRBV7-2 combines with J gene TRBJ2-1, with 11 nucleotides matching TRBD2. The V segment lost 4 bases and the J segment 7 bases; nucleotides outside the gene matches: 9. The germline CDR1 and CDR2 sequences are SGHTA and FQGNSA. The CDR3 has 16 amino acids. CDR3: CASSSRLAGKGNEQFF. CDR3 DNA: TGTGCCAGCAGCTCACGACTAGCGGGAAAAGGGAATGAGCAGTTCTTC.

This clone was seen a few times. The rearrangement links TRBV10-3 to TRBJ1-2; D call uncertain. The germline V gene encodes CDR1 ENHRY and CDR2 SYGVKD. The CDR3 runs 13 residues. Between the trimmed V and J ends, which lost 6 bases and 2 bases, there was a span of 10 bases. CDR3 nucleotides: TGTGCCATCAGAGCTCGACAAAACTATGGCTACACCTTC. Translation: CAIRARQNYGYTF.

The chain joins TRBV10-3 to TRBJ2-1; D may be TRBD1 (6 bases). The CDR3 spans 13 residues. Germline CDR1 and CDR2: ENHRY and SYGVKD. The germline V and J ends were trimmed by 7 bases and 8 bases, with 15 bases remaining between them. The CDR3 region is CAITPTGWDEQFF. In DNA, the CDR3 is TGTGCCATCACCCCGACAGGATGGGATGAGCAGTTCTTC.

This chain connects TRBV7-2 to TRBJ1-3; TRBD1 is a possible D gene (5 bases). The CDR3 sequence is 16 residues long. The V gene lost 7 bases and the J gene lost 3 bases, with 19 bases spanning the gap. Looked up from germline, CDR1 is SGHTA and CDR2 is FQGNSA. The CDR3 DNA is TGTGCCAGCATCGAATCCCCAGGGCAGAGTGGAAACACCATATATTTT. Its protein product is CASIESPGQSGNTIYF.

The CDR3 DNA reads as TGTGCCAGCAGTCCTGGAGGGAGCAATGAGCAGTTCTTC. Its protein is CASSPGGSNEQFF. The J gene is TRBJ2-1, the V gene TRBV25-1; possibly TRBD2 for D (6 bases). This CDR3 is 13 amino acids long. Trimming cost V 5 bases and J 6 bases, with 11 bases left between them. Germline V gene lookup returns CDR1 MGHDK and CDR2 SYGVNS.

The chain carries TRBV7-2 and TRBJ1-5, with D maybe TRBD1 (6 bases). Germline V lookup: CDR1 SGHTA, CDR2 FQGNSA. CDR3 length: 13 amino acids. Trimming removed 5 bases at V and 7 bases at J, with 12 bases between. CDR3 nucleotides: TGTGCCAGCAGCACACAGGGCAGCCAGCCCCAGCATTTT. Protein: CASSTQGSQPQHF.

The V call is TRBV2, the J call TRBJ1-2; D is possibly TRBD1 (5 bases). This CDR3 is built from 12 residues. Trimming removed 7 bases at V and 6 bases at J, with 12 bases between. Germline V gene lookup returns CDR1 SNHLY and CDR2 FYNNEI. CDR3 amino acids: CASNGDSHGYTF. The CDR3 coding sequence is TGTGCCAGCAATGGCGACAGCCATGGCTACACCTTC.

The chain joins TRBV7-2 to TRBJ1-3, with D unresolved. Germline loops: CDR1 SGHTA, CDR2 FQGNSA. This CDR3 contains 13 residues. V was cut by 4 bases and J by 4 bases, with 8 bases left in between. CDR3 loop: CASSYPQGNTIYF. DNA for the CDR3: TGTGCCAGCAGCTACCCCCAAGGAAACACCATATATTTT.

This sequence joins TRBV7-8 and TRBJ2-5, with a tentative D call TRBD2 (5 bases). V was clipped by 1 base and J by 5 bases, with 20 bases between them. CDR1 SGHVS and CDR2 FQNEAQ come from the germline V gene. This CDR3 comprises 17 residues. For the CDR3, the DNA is TGTGCCAGCAGCTTAGTAGTAAGGACGGGGAGCGGCGAGACCCAGTACTTC. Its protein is CASSLVVRTGSGETQYF.